Listed below are T cell receptor beta chains from one sample, sequenced in a study of human T cells and chemical hapten exposure. From the RACE reads, TCRdb called clonotypes with MiXCR, one entry per CDR3 protein. Among approximately 100,000 distinct CDR3 sequences listed, 8% to 13% were seen once. The sequenced sample was whole blood, obtained in connection with sensitization to the hapten diphenylcyclopropenone (DPC). The receptors stem from a woman between 40 and 55 years old with alopecia areata. Some clones in this sample may be carry-over from other donors' samples. Both conserved end residues are part of each CDR3. D genes are given only for firm matches. Only some rows state a clone size, as once, few, many or a class for expanded clones.

V gene	J gene	clone size	D gene	CDR3 DNA	CDR3 protein
TRBV5-4	TRBJ1-1	many	NA	TGTGCCAGCAGCCACGGGACGGCTCTGAACACTGAAGCTTTCTTT	CASSHGTALNTEAFF
TRBV30	TRBJ2-1	few	TRBD1	TGTGCCTGGAGTGTCAGGGGGCTTAGGGAGCAGTTCTTC	CAWSVRGLREQFF
TRBV12-3/TRBV12-4	TRBJ1-5	NA	NA	TGTGCCAGCCGGCGAGGGCAGTACAATCAGCCCCAGCATTTT	CASRRGQYNQPQHF
TRBV15	TRBJ1-2	many	NA	TGTGCCACCAGCAGAGGCGACGGATTCTACACCTTC	CATSRGDGFYTF
TRBV20-1	TRBJ1-3	few	NA	TGCAGTGCTAGAGAGGACCCAGGAAACACCATATATTTT	CSAREDPGNTIYF
TRBV18	TRBJ2-7	many	TRBD2	TGTGCCAGCTCACCTCAGGGGACTAGCGGGAGGATTTACGAGCAGTACTTC	CASSPQGTSGRIYEQYF
TRBV7-2	TRBJ2-6	few	NA	TGTGCCAGCAGCTTAATCCTCTCTGGGGCCAACGTCCTGACTTTC	CASSLILSGANVLTF
TRBV9	TRBJ2-2	many	TRBD1	TGTGCCAGCAGCGTAGCCCCGACAGGGTTCCACACCGGGGAGCTGTTTTTT	CASSVAPTGFHTGELFF
TRBV6-2/TRBV6-3	TRBJ1-1	many	NA	TGTGCCAGCAGTTTGACTACAGGTAACACTGAAGCTTTCTTT	CASSLTTGNTEAFF
TRBV6-2/TRBV6-3	TRBJ2-1	many	NA	TGTGCCACCGGACATTTCAATGAGCAGTTCTTC	CATGHFNEQFF
TRBV25-1	TRBJ1-5	NA	NA	TGTGCCAGCCACGAGCGGGAAGACCAGCCCCAGCATTTT	CASHEREDQPQHF
TRBV11-2	TRBJ2-1	many	NA	TGTGCCAGCAGCTCCAACCTCATAAACAATGAGCAGTTCTTC	CASSSNLINNEQFF
TRBV10-3	TRBJ2-2	NA	NA	TGTACCATCACGCGGACGCAGAACACCGGGGAGCTGTTTTTT	CTITRTQNTGELFF
TRBV6-5	TRBJ1-1	NA	NA	TGTGCCAGCAGTTACTCCCCAGGGTTTTTGACTGAAGCTTTCTTT	CASSYSPGFLTEAFF
TRBV20-1	TRBJ2-2	many	TRBD2	TGCAGTGCTAGCCTTAGCGGGAGAGGTGGCGGGGAGCTGTTTTTT	CSASLSGRGGGELFF
TRBV19	TRBJ1-3	NA	NA	TGTGCCAGTAGTACGGTCTCCTCTGGAAACACCATATATTTT	CASSTVSSGNTIYF
TRBV19	TRBJ2-7	many	NA	TGTGCCAGTAGTACCCACGACAGGTCTGGGACGGAGCAGTACTTC	CASSTHDRSGTEQYF
TRBV20-1	TRBJ2-7	few	NA	TGCAGTGCTAGAGAGGCAGGGGGGTACGAGCAGTACTTC	CSAREAGGYEQYF
TRBV7-9	TRBJ1-4	many	NA	TGTGCCAGCAGCTTCTTACACGGGGGCGAAAAACTGTTTTTT	CASSFLHGGEKLFF
TRBV4-3	TRBJ2-5	many	NA	TGCGCCAGCAGCCCCGGTGCCGGTCTAGAGACCCAGTACTTC	CASSPGAGLETQYF